The 5 T cell receptor beta chains below come from one sample, sequenced in a study of T cells in Graves' hyperthyroidism and ophthalmopathy (dated by TCRdb to the late 2010s). Library prep was done by multiplex PCR. The listed sequencing device is Illumina HiSeq 2000. The TCR beta CDR3 regions were amplified from RNA transcripts. The TCR CDR3 was subjected to a first round of RT-PCR using the HTBI primer set and the Qiagen OneStep RT-PCR kit. Clones were called with MiXCR by TCRdb after fastp trimmed the public reads at Q25, and only in-frame beta chains were retained. Rows with one shared CDR3 protein collapse into an entry with the most common genes and DNA. For this sample the table gives roughly 380,000 distinct CDR3 sequences, of which 14% were detected only once. The top ten constitute 11% of the sample. Sample: blood. Receptors originate from a woman aged 55-69 years with Graves' hyperthyroidism.

The CDR3, as DNA: TGTGCCAGCAGCTTGGGACAGGGGGACTCTGAAGCTTTCTTT. It encodes CASSLGQGDSEAFF. V gene TRBV5-8 combines with J gene TRBJ1-1, with TRBD1 matching 9 bases. The CDR3 is 14 residues long. CDR1 SGHTS and CDR2 YDEGEE come from the germline V gene. V shed 0 bases and J 6 bases; nucleotides not matched to a gene: 3. The variable domain in full, with the rest retrieved from reference TRBV5-8 and TRBJ1-1, is EAGVTQSPTHLIKTRGQQATLRCSPISGHTSVYWYQQALGLGLQFLLWYDEGEERNRGNFPPRFSGRQFPNYSSELNVNALELEDSALYLCASSLGQGDSEAFFGQGTRLTVV.

This clonotype was counted between two and nine times. The chain is built from TRBV29-1 and TRBJ2-2; TRBD2 agrees at 9 bases. The CDR3 covers 15 residues. Losses at the gene ends were 4 bases for V and 4 bases for J; bases not matched to a gene: 7. Germline V gene data show CDR1 as SQVTM and CDR2 as ANQGSEA. The CDR3 nucleotides read TGCAGCGTTGGGGGGCTAGCGGGAAGCACCGGGGAGCTGTTTTTT. It specifies CSVGGLAGSTGELFF.

The sample holds a few counts of this clonotype. V gene TRBV2 combines with J gene TRBJ2-7; perhaps D is TRBD1 or TRBD2 (5 bases each). From germline, CDR1 is SNHLY and CDR2 FYNNEI. The CDR3 spans 15 residues. The V end lost 7 bases, the J end lost 1 base, and 17 bases lay between the germline ends. This chain's CDR3 is CASTPFPGRSYEQYF. CDR3 coding DNA: TGTGCCAGCACCCCTTTCCCGGGACGATCCTACGAGCAGTACTTC.

The chain combines TRBV6-1 with TRBJ1-4, with D perhaps TRBD1 (6 bases). CDR1 is MNHNS and CDR2 is SASEGT in the germline V gene. The CDR3 sequence is 14 residues long. Trimming took off 6 bases at V and 4 bases at J, with 12 bases between the two ends. This CDR3 reads CASSLGGGNEKLFF. The CDR3 DNA follows: TGTGCCAGCAGCCTAGGGGGGGGTAATGAAAAACTGTTTTTT.

This clonotype showed up many times. The rearrangement joins TRBV20-1 to TRBJ2-3, with TRBD2 matching over 13 bases. V shed 6 bases, J shed 2 bases, and the junction held 11 bases outside the gene matches. Germline CDR1 and CDR2: DFQATT and SNEGSKA (reference sequence). This CDR3 has 17 residues. This CDR3 is CSARGLAGVGDTDTQYF. Written as DNA, the CDR3 is TGCAGTGCCCGAGGACTAGCGGGAGTGGGGGACACAGATACGCAGTATTTT.